This T cell receptor beta chain emerged from a study of beta chain features in type 1 diabetes. This clone was seen just once. Its matching antigen is unknown. Findings of the study overall: A moderate, significant TCRB CDR3 shortening appeared in type 1 diabetes across four CD4+ subsets.

Every isolated RNA sample was fully reverse transcribed, so sequencing captured expressed TCRB transcripts. Assay: immunoSEQ multiplex PCR; the TCRdb copy retains only in-frame clones and omits some. This table has over 200,000 clones, 11% appearing once. V gave up 4 bases and J gave up 5 bases; unmatched junction bases: 7. The CDR3 totals 14 residues. CDR1 and CDR2 from the germline V gene are MGHRA and YSYEKL. Sequencing input: naive CD4+ T cells from blood. This TCR was sampled from a man under 40 with type 1 diabetes. The chain links TRBV4-1 to TRBJ1-2; 7 bases align to TRBD1. The CDR3 region has the DNA TGCGCCAGCAGCCGAAGACAGGGCCAATATGGCTACACCTTC. This translates into CASSRRQGQYGYTF.